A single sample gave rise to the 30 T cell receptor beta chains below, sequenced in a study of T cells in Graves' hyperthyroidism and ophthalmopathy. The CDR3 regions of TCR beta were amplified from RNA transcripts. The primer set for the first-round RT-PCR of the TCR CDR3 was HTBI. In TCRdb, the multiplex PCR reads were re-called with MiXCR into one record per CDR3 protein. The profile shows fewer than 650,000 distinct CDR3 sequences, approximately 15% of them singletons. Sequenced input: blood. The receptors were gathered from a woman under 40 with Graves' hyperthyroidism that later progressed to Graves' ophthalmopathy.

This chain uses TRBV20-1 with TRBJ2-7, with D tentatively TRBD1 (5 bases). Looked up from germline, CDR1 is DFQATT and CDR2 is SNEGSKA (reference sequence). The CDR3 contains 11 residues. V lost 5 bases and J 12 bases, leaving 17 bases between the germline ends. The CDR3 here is CSAGDGHSRYF. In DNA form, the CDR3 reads TGCAGTGCTGGGGATGGACACTCGCGGTACTTC.

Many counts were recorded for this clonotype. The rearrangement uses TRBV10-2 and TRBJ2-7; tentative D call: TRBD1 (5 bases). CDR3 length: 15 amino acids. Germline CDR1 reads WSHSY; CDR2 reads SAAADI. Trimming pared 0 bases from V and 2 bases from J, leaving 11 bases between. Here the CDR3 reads CASSESIGVPYEQYF. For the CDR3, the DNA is TGCGCCAGCAGTGAGTCGATAGGGGTCCCCTACGAGCAGTACTTC.

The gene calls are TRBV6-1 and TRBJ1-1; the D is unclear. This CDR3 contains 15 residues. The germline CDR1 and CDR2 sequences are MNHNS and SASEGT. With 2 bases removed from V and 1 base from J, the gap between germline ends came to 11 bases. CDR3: CASSEWSVQNTEAFF. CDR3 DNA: TGTGCCAGCAGTGAATGGTCAGTCCAGAACACTGAAGCTTTCTTT.

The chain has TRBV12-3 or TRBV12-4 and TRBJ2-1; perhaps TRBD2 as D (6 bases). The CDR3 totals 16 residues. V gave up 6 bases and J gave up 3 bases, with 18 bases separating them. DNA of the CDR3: TGTGCCAGCAGCGCCGGGACTTCGGGGAACTACAATGAGCAGTTCTTC. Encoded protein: CASSAGTSGNYNEQFF.

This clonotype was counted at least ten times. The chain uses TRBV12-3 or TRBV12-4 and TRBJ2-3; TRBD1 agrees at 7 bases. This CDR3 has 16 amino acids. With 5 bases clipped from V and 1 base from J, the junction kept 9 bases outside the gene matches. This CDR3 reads CASSETGAPGTDTQYF. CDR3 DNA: TGTGCCAGCAGTGAAACAGGGGCCCCGGGCACAGATACGCAGTATTTT.

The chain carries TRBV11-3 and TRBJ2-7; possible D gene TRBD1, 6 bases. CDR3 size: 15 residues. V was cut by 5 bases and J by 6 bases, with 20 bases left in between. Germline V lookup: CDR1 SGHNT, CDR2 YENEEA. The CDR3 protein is CASSPVGAGTSEQYF. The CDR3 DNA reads TGTGCCAGCAGCCCCGTGGGGGCAGGGACGAGCGAGCAGTACTTC.

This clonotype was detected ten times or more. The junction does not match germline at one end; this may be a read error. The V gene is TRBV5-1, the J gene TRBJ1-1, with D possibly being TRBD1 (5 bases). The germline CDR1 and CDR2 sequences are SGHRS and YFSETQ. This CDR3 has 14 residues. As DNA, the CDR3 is TGTGCCAGCAGTTTGGGGGGAATGAACACTGAAGCTTTCTTT. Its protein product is CASSLGGMNTEAFF.

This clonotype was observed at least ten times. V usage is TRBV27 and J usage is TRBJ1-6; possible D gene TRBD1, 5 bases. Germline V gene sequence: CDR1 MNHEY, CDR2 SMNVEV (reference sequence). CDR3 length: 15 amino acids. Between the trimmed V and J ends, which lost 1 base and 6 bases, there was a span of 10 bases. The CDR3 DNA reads TGTGCCAGCAGTTTATATTCCGGGGGTAATTCACCCCTCCACTTT. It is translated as CASSLYSGGNSPLHF.

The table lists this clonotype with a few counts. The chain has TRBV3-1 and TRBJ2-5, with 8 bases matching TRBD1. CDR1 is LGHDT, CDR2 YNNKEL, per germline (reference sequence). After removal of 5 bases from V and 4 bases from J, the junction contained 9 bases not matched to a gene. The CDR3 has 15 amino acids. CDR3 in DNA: TGTGCCAGCAGCGGCCTGGACAGGGAGAGAGAGACCCAGTACTTC. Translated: CASSGLDRERETQYF.

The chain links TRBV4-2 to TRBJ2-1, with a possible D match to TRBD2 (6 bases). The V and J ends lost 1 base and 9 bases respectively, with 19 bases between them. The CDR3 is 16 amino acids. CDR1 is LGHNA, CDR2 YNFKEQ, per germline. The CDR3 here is CASSQVSESMGGEQFF. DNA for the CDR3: TGTGCCAGCAGCCAAGTGAGCGAGTCGATGGGGGGTGAGCAGTTCTTC.

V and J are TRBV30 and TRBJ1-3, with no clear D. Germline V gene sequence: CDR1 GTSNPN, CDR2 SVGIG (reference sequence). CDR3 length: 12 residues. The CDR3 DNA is TGTGCTGGCCGCCGGGGAGGAAACACCATATATTTT. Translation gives CAGRRGGNTIYF.

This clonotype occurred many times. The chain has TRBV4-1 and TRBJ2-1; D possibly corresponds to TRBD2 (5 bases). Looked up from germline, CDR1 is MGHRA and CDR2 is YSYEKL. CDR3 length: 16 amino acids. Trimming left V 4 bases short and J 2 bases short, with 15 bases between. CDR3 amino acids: CASSPTPEGAYNEQFF. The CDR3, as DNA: TGCGCCAGCAGCCCCACACCAGAGGGAGCCTACAATGAGCAGTTCTTC.

This CDR3 is CSARGTSGASGEQYF. CDR3 DNA sequence: TGCAGTGCTAGGGGGACTAGCGGTGCCTCGGGCGAGCAGTACTTC. This chain links TRBV20-1 with TRBJ2-7, with 11 bases fitting TRBD2. The CDR3 runs 15 residues. Losses at the gene ends were 3 bases for V and 6 bases for J; bases not matched to a gene: 10. Germline CDR1 DFQATT, CDR2 SNEGSKA (reference sequence).

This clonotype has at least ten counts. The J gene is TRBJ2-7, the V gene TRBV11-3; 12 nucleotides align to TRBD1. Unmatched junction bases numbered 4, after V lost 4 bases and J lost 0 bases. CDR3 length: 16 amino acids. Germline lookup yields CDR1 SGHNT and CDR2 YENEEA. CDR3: CASSSGQGANSYEQYF. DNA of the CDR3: TGTGCCAGCAGCTCGGGACAGGGGGCGAACTCCTACGAGCAGTACTTC.

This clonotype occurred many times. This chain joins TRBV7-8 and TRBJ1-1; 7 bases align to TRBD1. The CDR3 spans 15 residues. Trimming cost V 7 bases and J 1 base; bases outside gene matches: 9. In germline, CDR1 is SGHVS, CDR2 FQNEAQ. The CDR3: CASTPGQDKNTEAFF. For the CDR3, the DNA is TGTGCCAGCACCCCCGGACAGGACAAGAACACTGAAGCTTTCTTT.

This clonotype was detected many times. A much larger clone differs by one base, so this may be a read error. The CDR3 loop reads CAWSRGSNQPQHF. The DNA of the CDR3 is TGTGCCTGGAGTAGGGGTAGCAATCAGCCCCAGCATTTT. The chain uses TRBV30 and TRBJ1-5; D perhaps matches TRBD1 (5 bases). Germline V gene sequence: CDR1 GTSNPN, CDR2 SVGIG (reference sequence). The CDR3 has 13 amino acids. V was trimmed by 2 bases and J by 0 bases, leaving 5 bases between them.

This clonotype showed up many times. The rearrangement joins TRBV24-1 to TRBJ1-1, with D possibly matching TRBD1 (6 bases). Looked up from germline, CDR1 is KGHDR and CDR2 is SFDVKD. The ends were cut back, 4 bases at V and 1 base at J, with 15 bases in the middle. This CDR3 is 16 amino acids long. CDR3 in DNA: TGTGCCACCAGTGACCTAAGGGAAGGGGGGAACACTGAAGCTTTCTTT. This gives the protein CATSDLREGGNTEAFF.

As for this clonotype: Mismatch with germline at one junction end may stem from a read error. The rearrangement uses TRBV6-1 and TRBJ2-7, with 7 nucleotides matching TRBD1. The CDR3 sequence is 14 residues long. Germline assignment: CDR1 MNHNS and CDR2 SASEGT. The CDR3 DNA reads TGTGCCAGCAGAGGCGGACAGGACTCCTACGAGCGGTACTTC. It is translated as CASRGGQDSYERYF.

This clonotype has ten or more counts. The CDR3 DNA sequence: TGTGCCAGCAGTGGGGGACAGGCGTTCAATCAGCCCCAGCATTTT. Protein: CASSGGQAFNQPQHF. This chain uses TRBV12-3 or TRBV12-4 with TRBJ1-5; 8 nucleotides agree with TRBD1. V gave up 5 bases and J gave up 3 bases; unmatched junction bases: 6. This CDR3 is built from 15 residues.

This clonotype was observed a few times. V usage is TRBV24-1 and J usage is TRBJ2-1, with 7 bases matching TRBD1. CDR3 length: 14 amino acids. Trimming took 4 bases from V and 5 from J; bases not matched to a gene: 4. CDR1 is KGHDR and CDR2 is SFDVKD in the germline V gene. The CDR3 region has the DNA TGTGCCACCAGTGACCAGACAGGGAACAATGAGCAGTTCTTC. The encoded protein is CATSDQTGNNEQFF.

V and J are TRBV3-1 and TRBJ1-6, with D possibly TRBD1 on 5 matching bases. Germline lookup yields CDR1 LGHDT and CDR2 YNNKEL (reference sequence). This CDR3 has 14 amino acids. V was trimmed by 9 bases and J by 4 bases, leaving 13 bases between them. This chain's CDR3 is CASQTEGYNSPLHF. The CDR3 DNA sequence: TGTGCCAGTCAGACAGAGGGATATAATTCACCCCTCCACTTT.

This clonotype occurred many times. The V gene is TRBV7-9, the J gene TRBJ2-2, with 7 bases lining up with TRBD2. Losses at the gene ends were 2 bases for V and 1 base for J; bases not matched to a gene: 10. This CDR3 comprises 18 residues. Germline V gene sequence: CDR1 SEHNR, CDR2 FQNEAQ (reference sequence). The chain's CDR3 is CASSLPSGGLVNTGELFF. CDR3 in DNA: TGTGCCAGCAGCTTACCTAGCGGAGGTTTGGTGAACACCGGGGAGCTGTTTTTT.

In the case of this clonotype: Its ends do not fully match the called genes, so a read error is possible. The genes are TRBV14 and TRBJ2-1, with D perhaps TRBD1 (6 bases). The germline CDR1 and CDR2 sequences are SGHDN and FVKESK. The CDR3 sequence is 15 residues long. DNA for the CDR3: TGTGCCAGCAGCCGCCTACAGGGCCCTTACAATGAGCAGTCCTTC. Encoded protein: CASSRLQGPYNEQSF.

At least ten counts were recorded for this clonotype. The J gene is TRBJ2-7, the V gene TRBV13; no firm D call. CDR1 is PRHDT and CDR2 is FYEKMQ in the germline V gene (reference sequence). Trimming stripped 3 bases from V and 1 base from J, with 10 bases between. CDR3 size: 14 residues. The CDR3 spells CASSFSTPSYEQYF. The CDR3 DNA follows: TGTGCCAGCAGCTTTTCTACCCCTTCCTACGAGCAGTACTTC.

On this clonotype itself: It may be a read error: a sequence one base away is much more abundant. The CDR3 is CAIGAGSYEQCF. Written as DNA, the CDR3 is TGTGCCATCGGGGCCGGGAGCTACGAGCAGTGCTTC. The rearrangement joins TRBV10-3 to TRBJ2-7; a possible D gene is TRBD2 (6 bases). This CDR3 has 12 amino acids. Germline V CDR1 and CDR2: ENHRY, SYGVKD.

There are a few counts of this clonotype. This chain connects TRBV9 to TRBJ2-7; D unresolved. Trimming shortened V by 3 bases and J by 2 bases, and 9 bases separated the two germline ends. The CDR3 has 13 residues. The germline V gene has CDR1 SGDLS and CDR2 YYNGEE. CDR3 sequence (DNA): TGTGCCAGCAGCGGCGGATCTACCTACGAGCAGTACTTC. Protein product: CASSGGSTYEQYF. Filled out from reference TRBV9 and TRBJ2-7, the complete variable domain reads DSGVTQTPKHLITATGQRVTLRCSPRSGDLSVYWYQQSLDQGLQFLIQYYNGEERAKGNILERFSAQQFPDLHSELNLSSLELGDSALYFCASSGGSTYEQYFGPGTRLTVT.

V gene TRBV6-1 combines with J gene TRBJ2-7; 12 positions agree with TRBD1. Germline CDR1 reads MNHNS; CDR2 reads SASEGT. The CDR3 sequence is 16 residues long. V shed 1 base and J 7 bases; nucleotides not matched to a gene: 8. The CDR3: CASSEGLGQGAEEQYF. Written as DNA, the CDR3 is TGTGCCAGCAGTGAAGGTTTGGGACAGGGGGCGGAGGAGCAGTACTTC.

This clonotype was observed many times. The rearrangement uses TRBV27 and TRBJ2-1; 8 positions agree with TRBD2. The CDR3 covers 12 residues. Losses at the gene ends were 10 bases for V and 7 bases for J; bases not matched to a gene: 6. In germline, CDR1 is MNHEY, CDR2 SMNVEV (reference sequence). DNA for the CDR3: TGTGCCACCTTATCGGGGGGGAATGAGCAGTTCTTC. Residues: CATLSGGNEQFF.

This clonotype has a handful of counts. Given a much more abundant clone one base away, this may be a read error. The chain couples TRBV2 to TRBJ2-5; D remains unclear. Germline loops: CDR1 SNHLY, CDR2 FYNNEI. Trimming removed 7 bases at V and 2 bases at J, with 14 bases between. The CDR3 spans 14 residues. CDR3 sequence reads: CASNPKLYQETQYF. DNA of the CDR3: TGTGCCAGCAACCCAAAACTCTATCAAGAGACCCAGTACTTC. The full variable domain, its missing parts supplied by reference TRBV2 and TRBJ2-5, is EPEVTQTPSHQVTQMGQEVILRCVPISNHLYFYWYRQILGQKVEFLVSFYNNEISEKSEIFDDQFSVERPDGSNFTLKIRSTKLEDSAMYFCASNPKLYQETQYFGPGTRLLVL.

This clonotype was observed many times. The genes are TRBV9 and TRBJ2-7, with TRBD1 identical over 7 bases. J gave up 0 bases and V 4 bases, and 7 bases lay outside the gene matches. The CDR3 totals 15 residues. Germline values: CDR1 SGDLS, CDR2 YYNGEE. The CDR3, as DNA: TGTGCCAGCAGCCGGACAGGTCTAAGCTCCTACGAGCAGTACTTC. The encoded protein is CASSRTGLSSYEQYF.